This section outlines one T cell receptor (beta chain) sequence together with its context. A junction boundary mismatches the germline segment, possibly from a read error. Measured with immunoSEQ multiplex PCR; TCRdb has only the in-frame clones, and not every one. The table lists about 140,000 clones, 88% of them singletons. CDR3 length: 10 amino acids. Looked up from germline, CDR1 is DFQATT and CDR2 is SNEGSKA (reference sequence). The data originate from a study of blood T cell repertoires in COVID-19. The Seattle patients joined while their infection was active and were tracked longitudinally afterward.

The chain uses TRBV20-1 and TRBJ1-2; the D gene is possibly TRBD1 (5 bases). The sequenced material came from peripheral blood. The clonotype was recovered from a human donor with COVID-19, enrolled during active disease. The donor label of this sample is uncertain. This CDR3 is CSARDFTGAF. Written as DNA, the CDR3 is TGCAGTGCTAGAGATTTCACAGGAGCCTTC.